This entry concerns a single TCR beta chain. Its antigen is currently unknown. Given a much more abundant clone one base away, this may be a read error. This entry is derived from a study of regulatory T cells in long-lasting Graves disease. Construction of the TCR beta libraries employed iRepertoire HTBI primers in conjunction with Arm-PCR of CDR3 regions. One entry per CDR3 protein results from TCRdb running MiXCR on the multiplex PCR reads. The table shows around 500,000 distinct CDR3 sequences, with roughly 14% occurring only once. Time point described: newly diagnosed GD, antithyroid drugs for less than 3 months. PBMCs provided the RNA from which the TCR library was made. Overall study findings and caveats: TCR diversity was lower in persistent than newly diagnosed Graves' disease.

This sample also appeared in a second study, on T cells in Graves' hyperthyroidism and ophthalmopathy. Per that study: Hyperthyroidism patients were newly diagnosed, had disease duration under 2 months, and were aged 18 to 65 years.

This sequence was found in a man aged 25-40 years with Graves disease. This sample comprised peripheral blood mononuclear cells (PBMCs), obtained at new diagnosis, from a patient treated with antithyroid drugs.

The CDR3 loop is CATCDPGRTYNEQFF. The CDR3 nucleotides read TGTGCCACCTGTGACCCGGGACGCACTTACAATGAGCAGTTCTTC. The chain employs TRBV24-1 and TRBJ2-1, with D possibly being TRBD1 or TRBD2 (5 bases each). The germline gives CDR1 KGHDR, CDR2 SFDVKD. The CDR3 totals 15 residues.